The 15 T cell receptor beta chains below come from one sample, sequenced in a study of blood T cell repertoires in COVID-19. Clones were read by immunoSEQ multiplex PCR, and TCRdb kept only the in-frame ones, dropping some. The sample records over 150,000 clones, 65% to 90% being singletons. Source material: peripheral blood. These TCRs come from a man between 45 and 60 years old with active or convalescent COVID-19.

The CDR3 region has the DNA TGTGCCAGTAGTATAACCCTGCGAATGGGCTATGAGCAGTTCTTC. Translation gives CASSITLRMGYEQFF. V is TRBV19 and J is TRBJ2-1, with unresolved D. The germline V gene encodes CDR1 LNHDA and CDR2 SQIVND (reference sequence). Trimming cost V 2 bases and J 8 bases, with 16 bases left between them. The CDR3 runs to 15 residues.

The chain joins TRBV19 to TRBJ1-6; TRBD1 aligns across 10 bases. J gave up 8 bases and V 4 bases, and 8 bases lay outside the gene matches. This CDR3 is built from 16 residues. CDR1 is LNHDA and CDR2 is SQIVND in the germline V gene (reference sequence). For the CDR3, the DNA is TGTGCCAGTAGTACACCGGGACAGGGGAAAGATTCACCCCTCCACTTT. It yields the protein CASSTPGQGKDSPLHF.

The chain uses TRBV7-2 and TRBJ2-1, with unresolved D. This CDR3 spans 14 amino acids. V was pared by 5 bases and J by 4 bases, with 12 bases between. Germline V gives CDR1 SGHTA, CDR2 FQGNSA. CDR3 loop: CASSPYFEYNEQFF. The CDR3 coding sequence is TGTGCCAGCAGCCCCTATTTCGAATACAATGAGCAGTTCTTC. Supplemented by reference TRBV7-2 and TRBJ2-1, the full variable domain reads GAGVSQSPSNKVTEKGKDVELRCDPISGHTALYWYRQSLGQGLEFLIYFQGNSAPDKSGLPSDRFSAERTGGSVSTLTIQRTQQEDSAVYLCASSPYFEYNEQFFGPGTRLTVL.

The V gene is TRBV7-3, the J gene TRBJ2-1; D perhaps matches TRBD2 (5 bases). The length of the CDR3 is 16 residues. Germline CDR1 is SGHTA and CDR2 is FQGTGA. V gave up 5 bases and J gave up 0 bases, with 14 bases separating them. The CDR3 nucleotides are TGTGCCAGCAGCCGAAGGACTCAGAGCTCCTACAATGAGCAGTTCTTC. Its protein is CASSRRTQSSYNEQFF.

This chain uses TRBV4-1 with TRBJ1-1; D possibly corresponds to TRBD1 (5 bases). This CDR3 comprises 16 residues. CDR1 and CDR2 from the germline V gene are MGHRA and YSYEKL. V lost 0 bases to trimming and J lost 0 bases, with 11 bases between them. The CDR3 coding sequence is TGCGCCAGCAGCCAAGAACTACCAGGGATGAACACTGAAGCTTTCTTT. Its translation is CASSQELPGMNTEAFF.

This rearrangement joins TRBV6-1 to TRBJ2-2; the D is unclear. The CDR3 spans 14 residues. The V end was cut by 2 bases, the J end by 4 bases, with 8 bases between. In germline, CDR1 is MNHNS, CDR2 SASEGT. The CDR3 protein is CASSERGVTGELFF. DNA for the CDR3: TGTGCCAGCAGTGAAAGAGGAGTCACCGGGGAGCTGTTTTTT.

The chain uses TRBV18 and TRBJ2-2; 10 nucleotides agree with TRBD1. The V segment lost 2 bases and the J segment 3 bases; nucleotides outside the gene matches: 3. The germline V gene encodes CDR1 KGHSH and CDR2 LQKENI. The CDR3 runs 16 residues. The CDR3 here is CASSPAGTGDTGELFF. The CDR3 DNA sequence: TGTGCCAGCTCACCAGCCGGGACAGGGGACACCGGGGAGCTGTTTTTT. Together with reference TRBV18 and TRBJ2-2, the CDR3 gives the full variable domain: NAGVMQNPRHLVRRRGQEARLRCSPMKGHSHVYWYRQLPEEGLKFMVYLQKENIIDESGMPKERFSAEFPKEGPSILRIQQVVRGDSAAYFCASSPAGTGDTGELFFGEGSRLTVL.

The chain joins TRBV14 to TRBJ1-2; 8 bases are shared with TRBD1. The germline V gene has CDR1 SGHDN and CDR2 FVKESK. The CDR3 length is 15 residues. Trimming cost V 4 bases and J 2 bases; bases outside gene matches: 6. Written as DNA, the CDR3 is TGTGCCAGCAGCCCAAAGACAGGGGTGAACTATGGCTACACCTTC. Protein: CASSPKTGVNYGYTF. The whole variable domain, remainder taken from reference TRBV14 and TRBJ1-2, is EAGVTQFPSHSVIEKGQTVTLRCDPISGHDNLYWYRRVMGKEIKFLLHFVKESKQDESGMPNNRFLAERTGGTYSTLKVQPAELEDSGVYFCASSPKTGVNYGYTFGSGTRLTVV.

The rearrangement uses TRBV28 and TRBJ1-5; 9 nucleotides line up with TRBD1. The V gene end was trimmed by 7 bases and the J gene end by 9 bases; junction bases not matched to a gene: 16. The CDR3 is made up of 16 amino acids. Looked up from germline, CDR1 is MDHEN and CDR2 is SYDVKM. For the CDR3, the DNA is TGTGCCAGCATCCCCCAGGACAGGGGCTACCGAAGGCCCCAGCATTTT. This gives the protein CASIPQDRGYRRPQHF. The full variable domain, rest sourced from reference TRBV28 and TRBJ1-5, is DVKVTQSSRYLVKRTGEKVFLECVQDMDHENMFWYRQDPGLGLRLIYFSYDVKMKEKGDIPEGYSVSREKKERFSLILESASTNQTSMYLCASIPQDRGYRRPQHFGDGTRLSIL.

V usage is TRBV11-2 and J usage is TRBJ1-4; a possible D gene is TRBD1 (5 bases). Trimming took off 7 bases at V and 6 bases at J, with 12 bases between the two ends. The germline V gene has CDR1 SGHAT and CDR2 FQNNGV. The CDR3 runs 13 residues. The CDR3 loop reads CASTQGLDEKLFF. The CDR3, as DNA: TGTGCCAGCACTCAGGGTTTAGATGAAAAACTGTTTTTT.

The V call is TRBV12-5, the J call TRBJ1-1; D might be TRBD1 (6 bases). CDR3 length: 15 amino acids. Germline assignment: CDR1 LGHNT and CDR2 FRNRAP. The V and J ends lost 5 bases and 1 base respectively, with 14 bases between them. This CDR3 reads CASGGVQGENTEAFF. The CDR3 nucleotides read TGTGCTAGTGGTGGCGTACAGGGTGAGAACACTGAAGCTTTCTTT.

CDR3 DNA sequence: TGTGCCTGGAGTGACGGCAGCGCTAACTATGGCTACACCTTC. Translation: CAWSDGSANYGYTF. J is TRBJ1-2 and V is TRBV30; D unresolved. This CDR3 region has 14 residues. Germline lookup yields CDR1 GTSNPN and CDR2 SVGIG (reference sequence). Trimming cost V 1 base and J 0 bases, with 9 bases left between them. The entire variable domain, with the rest obtained from reference TRBV30 and TRBJ1-2, is as follows: SQTIHQWPATLVQPVGSPLSLECTVEGTSNPNLYWYRQAAGRGLQLLFYSVGIGQISSEVPQNLSASRPQDRQFILSSKKLLLSDSGFYLCAWSDGSANYGYTFGSGTRLTVV.

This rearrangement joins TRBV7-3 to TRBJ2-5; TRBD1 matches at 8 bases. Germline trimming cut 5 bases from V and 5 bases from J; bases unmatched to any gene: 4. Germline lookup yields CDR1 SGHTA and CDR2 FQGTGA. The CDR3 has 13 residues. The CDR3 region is CASSQTGGETQYF. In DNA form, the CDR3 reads TGTGCCAGCAGCCAAACAGGGGGGGAGACCCAGTACTTC. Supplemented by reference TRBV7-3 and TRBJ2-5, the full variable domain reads GAGVSQTPSNKVTEKGKYVELRCDPISGHTALYWYRQSLGQGPEFLIYFQGTGAADDSGLPNDRFFAVRPEGSVSTLKIQRTERGDSAVYLCASSQTGGETQYFGPGTRLLVL.

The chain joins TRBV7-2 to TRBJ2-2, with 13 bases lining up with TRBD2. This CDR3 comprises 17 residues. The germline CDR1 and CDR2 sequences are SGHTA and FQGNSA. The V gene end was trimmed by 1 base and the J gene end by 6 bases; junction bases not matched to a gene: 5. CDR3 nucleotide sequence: TGTGCCAGCAGCTTAGTGGGACTAGCGGGGACACCCGGGGAGCTGTTTTTT. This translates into CASSLVGLAGTPGELFF.

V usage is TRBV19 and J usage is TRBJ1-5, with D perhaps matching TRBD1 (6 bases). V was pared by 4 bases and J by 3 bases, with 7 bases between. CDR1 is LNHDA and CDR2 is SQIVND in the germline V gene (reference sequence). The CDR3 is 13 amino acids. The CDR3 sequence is CASSRQVNQPQHF. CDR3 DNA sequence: TGTGCCAGTAGTAGACAGGTCAATCAGCCCCAGCATTTT.